These 29 T cell receptor beta chains were sequenced from one sample in a study of molecular identifiers for immune sequencing clone quantification. TCRdb recomputed calls from the PCR reads with MiXCR, one row per CDR3 protein. The table shows some 580,000 distinct CDR3 sequences, with 25% occurring only once. Sequencing was performed on naive CD8+ T cells from blood, with Jurkat cell RNA spiked in. Documented subset: FACS-sorted CD8+CD4-CCR7+CD45RA+ naive T cells. Receptor source: a human donor in good health. Some libraries in this study had Jurkat cell RNA spiked in.

This clonotype was counted a few times. The chain carries TRBV4-1 and TRBJ2-5; D is uncertain. The CDR3 spans 15 residues. V lost 1 base to trimming and J lost 2 bases, with 11 bases between them. Germline V lookup: CDR1 MGHRA, CDR2 YSYEKL. The DNA for the CDR3 is TGCGCCAGCAGCCAAGCCCGTCTAGGGCAAGAGACCCAGTACTTC. The encoded protein is CASSQARLGQETQYF.

In this sample, this clonotype turned up many times. V usage is TRBV28 and J usage is TRBJ2-7; 10 bases are a match to TRBD1. The CDR3 is made up of 14 amino acids. Per germline, CDR1 MDHEN and CDR2 SYDVKM. The ends lost 9 bases at V and 2 bases at J; junction bases unmatched: 7. The CDR3 DNA follows: TGTGCCAGTGAAGGGACAGGGGACCCCTACGAGCAGTACTTC. This gives the protein CASEGTGDPYEQYF.

This clonotype has just a few counts. This may be a read error: a much more frequent sequence differs by one nucleotide. V gene TRBV6-1 combines with J gene TRBJ2-7, with 8 bases matching TRBD2. From germline, CDR1 is MNHNS and CDR2 SASEGT. This CDR3 contains 16 residues. The CDR3, as DNA: TGTGCCAGCAGTGAAGGTTTGAGCGGGAGTATTTACGAGCAGTGCTTC. Its translation is CASSEGLSGSIYEQCF.

As to this clonotype: Possible read error: a much larger clone is one base away. The chain is built from TRBV6-6 and TRBJ1-4; no firm D call. V lost 5 bases to trimming and J lost 0 bases, with 13 bases between them. Germline V gene lookup returns CDR1 MNHNY and CDR2 SVGAGI (reference sequence). The CDR3 is 16 amino acids. The CDR3 is CASSLTSHATNEKLFF. The DNA of the CDR3 is TGTGCCAGCAGTCTGACAAGCCATGCAACTAATGAAAAACTGTTTTTT.

J is TRBJ1-3 and V is TRBV20-1; 10 bases are a match to TRBD1. The junction had 7 bases not matched to a gene; V was cut back by 7 bases and J by 4 bases. CDR1 is DFQATT, CDR2 SNEGSKA, per germline (reference sequence). This CDR3 is built from 14 residues. CDR3 region: CSVKTGQGGNTIYF. In DNA form, the CDR3 reads TGCAGTGTTAAAACGGGACAGGGGGGAAACACCATATATTTT.

The chain recombines TRBV28 with TRBJ2-3; D uncertain. This CDR3 contains 14 residues. V was shortened by 5 bases and J by 3 bases, with 12 bases between the two germline ends. Germline CDR1 reads MDHEN; CDR2 reads SYDVKM. In DNA, the CDR3 is TGTGCCAGCAGTCCACCCCCCGAGACAGATACGCAGTATTTT. Translated: CASSPPPETDTQYF.

The J gene is TRBJ2-2, the V gene TRBV27, with 9 bases identical to TRBD1. The J segment lost 4 bases and the V segment lost 4 bases, leaving 7 bases of the junction unmatched. The CDR3 is 16 residues long. Germline V lookup: CDR1 MNHEY, CDR2 SMNVEV (reference sequence). The CDR3 DNA reads TGTGCCAGCAGTTCGGGACAGGGAAGAGTCACCGGGGAGCTGTTTTTT. Translating gives CASSSGQGRVTGELFF.

Of note for this clonotype: The germline gene is not matched at one end of the junction; a read error may be the cause. The V call is TRBV20-1, the J call TRBJ2-3; possibly TRBD1 or TRBD2 for D (5 bases each). Germline V gene data show CDR1 as DFQATT and CDR2 as SNEGSKA (reference sequence). CDR3 length: 17 residues. This CDR3 is CSAGDKGLGPGTDTRYF. CDR3 nucleotide sequence: TGCAGTGCGGGAGATAAGGGGCTAGGTCCTGGCACGGATACGCGGTATTTT.

This clonotype has just a few counts. This chain uses TRBV19 with TRBJ2-7; TRBD1 aligns across 8 bases. In germline, CDR1 is LNHDA, CDR2 SQIVND (reference sequence). With 4 bases clipped from V and 0 bases from J, the junction kept 5 bases outside the gene matches. The CDR3 sequence is 15 residues long. This CDR3 reads CASSKGQGISYEQYF. CDR3 sequence (DNA): TGTGCCAGTAGTAAAGGACAGGGAATCTCCTACGAGCAGTACTTC.

On this clonotype: The CDR3 ends on some other residue instead of the conserved phenylalanine or tryptophan, so this is likely a read error. This rearrangement joins TRBV4-3 to TRBJ1-2; D is undetermined. V was cut by 0 bases and J by 1 base, with 9 bases left in between. CDR1 is LGHNA and CDR2 is YSLEER in the germline V gene. This CDR3 is built from 15 residues. CDR3 amino acids: CASSQDSYFNYGYTL. The CDR3, as DNA: TGCGCCAGCAGCCAAGATAGTTATTTTAACTATGGCTACACCCTC.

Many counts were recorded for this clonotype. The genes are TRBV4-1 and TRBJ1-1, with D perhaps matching TRBD1 (5 bases). The CDR3 loop spans 16 amino acids. The germline CDR1 and CDR2 sequences are MGHRA and YSYEKL. V was cut by 4 bases and J by 6 bases, with 21 bases left in between. DNA of the CDR3: TGCGCCAGCAGCCCCCTAGGGGAGCAGGGATGGTCTGAAGCTTTCTTT. As protein: CASSPLGEQGWSEAFF.

The rearrangement uses TRBV10-3 and TRBJ2-7; D remains ambiguous. This CDR3 has 14 amino acids. The germline V gene encodes CDR1 ENHRY and CDR2 SYGVKD. V was clipped by 3 bases and J by 4 bases, with 13 bases between them. For the CDR3, the DNA is TGTGCCATCAGTGATTATCAAATTTTATACGAGCAGTACTTC. Protein: CAISDYQILYEQYF.

With respect to this clonotype: It may be a read error: a sequence one base away is much more abundant. V is TRBV14 and J is TRBJ2-1, with 9 positions matching TRBD2. The germline V gene encodes CDR1 SGHDN and CDR2 FVKESK. After removal of 4 bases from V and 5 bases from J, the junction contained 6 bases not matched to a gene. The CDR3 covers 15 residues. The CDR3, as DNA: TGTGCCAGCAGCCCTAGACTAGCGGAAAACAATGAGCAGTTCTTC. The encoded protein is CASSPRLAENNEQFF. The full variable domain, its missing parts supplied by reference TRBV14 and TRBJ2-1, is EAGVTQFPSHSVIEKGQTVTLRCDPISGHDNLYWYRRVMGKEIKFLLHFVKESKQDESGMPNNRFLAERTGGTYSTLKVQPAELEDSGVYFCASSPRLAENNEQFFGPGTRLTVL.

This clonotype has a count of ten or more. This sequence joins TRBV20-1 and TRBJ2-2; D gene ambiguous. This CDR3 comprises 13 residues. Per the germline V gene, CDR1 is DFQATT and CDR2 is SNEGSKA (reference sequence). Trimming removed 0 bases from V and 3 bases from J, with 5 bases in between. Here the CDR3 DNA reads TGCAGTGCTAGAGATCTGGACACCGGGGAGCTGTTTTTT. Translation gives CSARDLDTGELFF.

The chain combines TRBV19 with TRBJ2-4; D unresolved. The CDR3 loop spans 16 amino acids. Germline lookup yields CDR1 LNHDA and CDR2 SQIVND (reference sequence). With 0 bases removed from V and 3 bases from J, the gap between germline ends came to 12 bases. This CDR3 is CASSIDSGVVKNIQYF. CDR3 bases: TGTGCCAGTAGTATAGATTCTGGGGTGGTCAAAAACATTCAGTACTTC.

This clonotype appeared many times. The genes are TRBV12-3 or TRBV12-4 and TRBJ2-3; D gene ambiguous. V lost 3 bases, J lost 0 bases, and 16 bases lay in between. The CDR3 covers 17 residues. The CDR3: CASSFSLFLTSTDTQYF. CDR3 in DNA: TGTGCCAGCAGTTTTTCGCTGTTTCTGACGAGCACAGATACGCAGTATTTT.

This clonotype was observed a few times. The J gene is TRBJ2-7, the V gene TRBV7-8; TRBD1 matches at 11 bases. V was pared by 4 bases and J by 7 bases, with 15 bases of the junction left unmatched. This CDR3 is 17 amino acids long. Germline V gene lookup returns CDR1 SGHVS and CDR2 FQNEAQ. This chain's CDR3 is CASSSHNFGQGAEEQYF. In nucleotides, the CDR3 is TGTGCCAGCAGCTCACACAACTTCGGACAGGGGGCGGAAGAGCAGTACTTC.

J is TRBJ1-2 and V is TRBV29-1; 7 positions match TRBD1. CDR1 and CDR2 (germline): SQVTM, ANQGSEA. There are 16 residues in the CDR3. The V segment lost 6 bases and the J segment 4 bases; nucleotides outside the gene matches: 17. CDR3 coding DNA: TGCAGCGTCCAAACCTCGAGGACAGGTTCAAGCTATGGCTACACCTTC. Translated: CSVQTSRTGSSYGYTF. Supplemented by reference TRBV29-1 and TRBJ1-2, the full variable domain reads SAVISQKPSRDICQRGTSLTIQCQVDSQVTMMFWYRQQPGQSLTLIATANQGSEATYESGFVIDKFPISRPNLTFSTLTVSNMSPEDSSIYLCSVQTSRTGSSYGYTFGSGTRLTVV.

This clonotype was observed many times. The chain employs TRBV29-1 and TRBJ2-3; D is possibly TRBD2 (6 bases). Trimming left V 7 bases short and J 0 bases short, with 11 bases between. Germline V CDR1 and CDR2: SQVTM, ANQGSEA. The CDR3 runs to 13 residues. The CDR3 DNA follows: TGCAGCGGACTAGGATTTAGCACAGATACGCAGTATTTT. Encoded protein: CSGLGFSTDTQYF.

This clonotype was recorded a few times. The chain couples TRBV23-1 to TRBJ2-7, with D possibly matching TRBD2 (5 bases). TRBV23-1 is treated as an ORF (open reading frame) with a function not yet certain. The CDR3 runs to 16 residues. V lost 2 bases, J lost 0 bases, and 14 bases lay in between. DNA for the CDR3: TGCGCCAGCAGTCAACCGCCGGACGGGGACTCCTACGAGCAGTACTTC. Translated: CASSQPPDGDSYEQYF.

Remarks on this clonotype: Its ends do not fully match the called genes, so a read error is possible. The chain links TRBV7-6 to TRBJ2-7; D might be TRBD1 (5 bases). Germline-derived CDR1 and CDR2 are SGHVS and FNYEAQ. The CDR3 contains 15 residues. The CDR3 reads CASSQDWGCSYEQYF. CDR3 bases: TGCGCCAGCAGCCAAGATTGGGGCTGCTCCTACGAGCAGTACTTC.

Many counts were recorded for this clonotype. This chain links TRBV7-9 with TRBJ2-3, with TRBD2 matching 13 bases. The J segment lost 10 bases and the V segment lost 1 base, leaving 5 bases of the junction unmatched. The V gene's germline CDR1 is SEHNR and CDR2 FQNEAQ (reference sequence). This CDR3 has 15 amino acids. The CDR3 DNA sequence: TGTGCCAGCAGCTTAGGCGGACTAGCGGGGGTATCGCAGTATTTT. Residues: CASSLGGLAGVSQYF.

The rearrangement joins TRBV24-1 to TRBJ2-1, with TRBD2 identical over 8 bases. This CDR3 has 19 amino acids. The V segment lost 1 base and the J segment 0 bases; nucleotides outside the gene matches: 10. Germline lookup yields CDR1 KGHDR and CDR2 SFDVKD. The CDR3 DNA sequence: TGTGCCACCAGTGATTTTAACAGCGGGAGAGAGCGCTCCTACAATGAGCAGTTCTTC. Its protein product is CATSDFNSGRERSYNEQFF.

This chain links TRBV7-2 with TRBJ2-7; D might be TRBD2 (5 bases). The germline gives CDR1 SGHTA, CDR2 FQGNSA. The ends were cut back, 7 bases at V and 0 bases at J, with 16 bases in the middle. The CDR3 sequence is 15 residues long. The CDR3 DNA reads TGTGCCAGCACCCAAGGACTGGGGAGCTCCTACGAGCAGTACTTC. It translates to CASTQGLGSSYEQYF.

This clonotype was observed many times. The chain employs TRBV9 and TRBJ2-7; either TRBD1 or TRBD2 may fit D (6 bases each). Germline V CDR1 and CDR2: SGDLS, YYNGEE. The CDR3 sequence is 15 residues long. V was pared by 2 bases and J by 0 bases, with 12 bases between. This CDR3 reads CASSVNGGPSYEQYF. The CDR3 coding sequence is TGTGCCAGCAGCGTTAACGGGGGCCCCTCCTACGAGCAGTACTTC.

In this sample, this clonotype turned up once. This chain uses TRBV6-1 with TRBJ1-5; unclear D gene. This CDR3 has 12 residues. Germline V gene data show CDR1 as MNHNS and CDR2 as SASEGT. Trimming pared 1 base from V and 8 bases from J, leaving 6 bases between. CDR3 sequence: CASSEVREPQHF. The CDR3 coding sequence is TGTGCCAGCAGTGAAGTCCGGGAGCCCCAGCATTTT.

In the case of this clonotype: The junction departs from germline at one end; a sequencing error may be responsible. The rearrangement joins TRBV4-1 to TRBJ1-4, with TRBD1 matching 8 bases. In germline, CDR1 is MGHRA, CDR2 YSYEKL. The CDR3 has 14 residues. The CDR3 bases are TGCGCCTGCAGCCAAGCGACAGGGGAAGAAAAACTGTTTTTT. It specifies CACSQATGEEKLFF.

The chain joins TRBV19 to TRBJ2-5; the match to TRBD2 covers 14 bases. V trimming: 7 bases; J trimming: 3 bases; junction bases outside the gene matches: 4. This CDR3 spans 15 amino acids. Germline V gene lookup returns CDR1 LNHDA and CDR2 SQIVND (reference sequence). CDR3 loop: CASTPTSGGEETQYF. The CDR3 DNA reads TGTGCCAGTACTCCGACTAGCGGGGGGGAAGAGACCCAGTACTTC.

Details on this clonotype: A much larger clone lies a single base off, so this may be a read error. The V call is TRBV6-5, the J call TRBJ2-7, with D possibly TRBD2 on 5 matching bases. The germline gives CDR1 MNHEY, CDR2 SVGAGI. Trimming pared 0 bases from V and 5 bases from J, leaving 11 bases between. This CDR3 is built from 14 residues. The CDR3 reads CASSYSGIGDEQYF. DNA of the CDR3: TGTGCCAGCAGTTACTCAGGCATCGGGGACGAGCAGTACTTC.